A selection of T cell receptor beta chains follows, all from one sample in a study of T cells after yellow fever vaccination. TCRdb ran MiXCR on the 5' RACE reads and lists one entry per CDR3 protein. The sample includes about 320,000 distinct CDR3 sequences, approximately 4.5% seen only once; the top ten take approximately 20%. The starting material was PBMCs, obtained 15 days after the yellow fever booster vaccination. The receptors derive from a man aged 18 to 30 who received the YFV17D yellow fever vaccine. Both conserved end residues are part of each CDR3. A D gene is named only where the DNA matches it firmly. Clone sizes are given selectively: once, few, many, or a class where the clone is expanded.

j_call,v_call,clone_size,d_call,cdr3_nt,cdr3_aa
TRBJ1-1,TRBV6-2/TRBV6-3,few,-,TGTGCCAGCAGTTACACTATTGCCTATCAAGCTTTCTTT,CASSYTIAYQAFF
TRBJ2-5,TRBV7-9,few,-,TGTGCCAGCAGCTTCGCACTCCGGGGGACCCAGTACTTC,CASSFALRGTQYF
TRBJ1-2,TRBV5-1,-,-,TGCGCCAGCCGGCAAGAACTACCCCTGGGTGGCTACACCTTC,CASRQELPLGGYTF
TRBJ1-6,TRBV7-9,many,-,TGTGCCAGCAGGGCGGGGGGCAGGCCCCTCCACTTT,CASRAGGRPLHF
TRBJ2-7,TRBV7-7,-,-,TGTGCCAGCAGCTTAGGGGCAGGGATCAACGAGCAGTACTTC,CASSLGAGINEQYF
TRBJ1-6,TRBV18,-,-,TGTGCCAGCTCACCACGAAACAGAGATTCACCCCTCCACTTT,CASSPRNRDSPLHF
TRBJ1-5,TRBV3-1,few,-,TGTGCCAGCAGCCAGGGGGATTTCCAGCCCCAGCATTTT,CASSQGDFQPQHF
TRBJ2-1,TRBV7-6,many,TRBD1,TGTGCCAGCAGCCCGGTGAAGCAGGGGGTGAACAATGAGCAGTTCTTC,CASSPVKQGVNNEQFF
TRBJ2-1,TRBV11-2,-,TRBD1,TGTGCCAGCAGCTTATCGTACAGGGGAAGGAATGAGCAGTTCTTC,CASSLSYRGRNEQFF
TRBJ1-4,TRBV12-3/TRBV12-4,few,-,TGTGCCAGCAGCGTGACAGCTCATAATGAAAAACTGTTTTTT,CASSVTAHNEKLFF
TRBJ2-1,TRBV4-3,many,TRBD2,TGCGCCAGCAGCCAAGATTTGGGGGGGTCGGGGTACAATGAGCAGTTCTTC,CASSQDLGGSGYNEQFF
TRBJ1-6,TRBV4-3,many,-,TGCGCCAGCAGCCAAGATACGGTTCCACCCCTCCACTTT,CASSQDTVPPLHF